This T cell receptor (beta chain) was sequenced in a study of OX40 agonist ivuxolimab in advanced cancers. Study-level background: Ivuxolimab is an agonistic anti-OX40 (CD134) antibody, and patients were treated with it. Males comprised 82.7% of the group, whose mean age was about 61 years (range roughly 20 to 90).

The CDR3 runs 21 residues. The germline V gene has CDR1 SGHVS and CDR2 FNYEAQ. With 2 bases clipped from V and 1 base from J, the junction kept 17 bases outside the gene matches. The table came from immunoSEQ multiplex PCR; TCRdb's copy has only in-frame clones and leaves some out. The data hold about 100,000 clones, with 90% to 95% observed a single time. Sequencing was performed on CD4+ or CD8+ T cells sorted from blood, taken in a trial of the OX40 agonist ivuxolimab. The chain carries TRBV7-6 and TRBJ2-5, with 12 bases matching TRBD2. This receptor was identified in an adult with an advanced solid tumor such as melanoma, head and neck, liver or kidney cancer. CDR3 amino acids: CASSLIRHRGGLAGIQETQYF. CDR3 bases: TGTGCCAGCAGCTTAATCCGACACAGGGGCGGACTAGCGGGAATCCAAGAGACCCAGTACTTC.